This is a list of T cell receptor beta chains from one sample in a study of cytomegalovirus exposure and HLA in healthy donors. Sequenced by immunoSEQ multiplex PCR; TCRdb stores in-frame clones only, minus some. The data show fewer than 250,000 clones, with roughly 84% seen just once and 1.5% to 2.5% held by the top ten. Sequenced: PBMCs. Receptor source: a woman under 30 in good health and CMV-seropositive. The CDR3 runs from the conserved cysteine through the conserved F or W. A D gene is named only where the DNA matches it firmly.

J gene | V gene | D gene | CDR3 length | CDR3 protein | CDR3 DNA
TRBJ1-1 | TRBV30 | NA | 11 | CAWTGTDEAFF | TGTGCCTGGACCGGTACAGATGAAGCTTTCTTT
TRBJ2-2 | TRBV2 | NA | 14 | CARRQNPNTGELFF | TGTGCCAGGAGACAGAATCCTAACACCGGGGAGCTGTTTTTT
TRBJ1-3 | TRBV5-1 | NA | 15 | CASSPQGYSGNTIYF | TGCGCCAGCAGTCCACAGGGCTACTCTGGAAACACCATATATTTT
TRBJ1-1 | TRBV7-8 | TRBD1 | 14 | CASSTDRGNTEAFF | TGTGCCAGCAGCACAGACAGGGGTAACACTGAAGCTTTCTTT
TRBJ1-5 | TRBV27 | NA | 13 | CASSQRSDQPQHF | TGTGCCAGCAGTCAGAGGTCGGATCAGCCCCAGCATTTT
TRBJ1-5 | TRBV7-8 | TRBD1 | 18 | CASSSYPGQGRGNQPQHF | TGTGCCAGCAGCTCATATCCGGGACAGGGTAGGGGCAATCAGCCCCAGCATTTT
TRBJ2-1 | TRBV27 | TRBD1 | 17 | CASSEDPPQGGIDEQFF | TGTGCCAGCAGCGAAGACCCCCCACAGGGGGGAATCGATGAGCAGTTCTTC
TRBJ1-1 | TRBV6-6 | TRBD1 | 15 | CASSYRTGEGTEAFF | TGTGCCAGCAGTTATCGGACAGGGGAGGGAACTGAAGCTTTCTTT
TRBJ2-7 | TRBV2 | TRBD1 | 14 | CAIEPGQETYEQYF | TGTGCCATCGAACCGGGACAGGAGACCTACGAGCAGTACTTC
TRBJ1-5 | TRBV15 | NA | 16 | CATSIGTRSSNQPQHF | TGTGCCACCAGCATAGGGACACGGAGTAGCAATCAGCCCCAGCATTTT
TRBJ2-7 | TRBV16 | TRBD2 | 16 | CASSQMAGLAGDQQYF | TGTGCCAGCAGCCAAATGGCCGGACTAGCGGGAGATCAGCAGTACTTC
TRBJ1-1 | TRBV4-1 | TRBD1 | 14 | CASSQWDRNTEAFF | TGCGCCAGCAGCCAATGGGACAGGAACACTGAAGCTTTCTTT
TRBJ2-1 | TRBV18 | NA | 15 | CASSPLELGSSEQFF | TGTGCCAGCTCACCACTAGAACTAGGGAGCAGTGAGCAGTTCTTC